A single sample is the source of the 2 T cell receptor beta chains below, sequenced in a study of T cell repertoires in cytomegalovirus infection. These receptors' targets are unknown. TCRdb re-called the reads with MiXCR, one entry per CDR3 protein. Found here are 45,000 to 55,000 distinct CDR3 sequences, roughly 18% of them singletons; the top ten hold approximately 53%. The source was CD8+ T cells from cultured PBMCs, collected from culture after CMV antigen stimulation. These receptors all stem from a human donor in good health (CMV status not recorded). Some clones in this sample may be carry-over from other donors' samples.

This clonotype has a count of ten or more. J is TRBJ1-5 and V is TRBV27; D gene uncertain. The CDR3 extends over 14 amino acids. Germline CDR1 reads MNHEY; CDR2 reads SMNVEV (reference sequence). Between the trimmed V and J ends, which lost 6 bases and 1 base, there was a span of 10 bases. CDR3 in amino acids: CASSLTVSNQPQHF. CDR3 nucleotide sequence: TGTGCCAGCAGCCTCACAGTAAGCAATCAGCCCCAGCATTTT.

The rearrangement joins TRBV2 to TRBJ2-2; the D is unclear. V was pared by 8 bases and J by 4 bases, with 20 bases between. CDR1 and CDR2 (germline): SNHLY, FYNNEI. The CDR3 has 16 residues. CDR3 amino acids: CASSQTGGRLTGELFF. The CDR3 nucleotides are TGTGCCAGCTCTCAAACGGGCGGCAGACTCACCGGGGAGCTGTTTTTT.